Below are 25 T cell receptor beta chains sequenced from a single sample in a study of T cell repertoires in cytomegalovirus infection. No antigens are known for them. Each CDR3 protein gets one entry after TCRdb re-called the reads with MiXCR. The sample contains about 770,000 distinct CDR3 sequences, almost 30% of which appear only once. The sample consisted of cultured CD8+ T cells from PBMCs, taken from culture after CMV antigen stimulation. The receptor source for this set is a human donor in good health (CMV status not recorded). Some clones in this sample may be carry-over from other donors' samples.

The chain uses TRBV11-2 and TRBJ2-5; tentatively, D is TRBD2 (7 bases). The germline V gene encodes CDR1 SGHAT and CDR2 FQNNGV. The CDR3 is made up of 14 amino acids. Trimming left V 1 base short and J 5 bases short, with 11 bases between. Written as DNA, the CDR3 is TGTGCCAGCAGCTTAGTGGGGGGGCATGAGACCCAGTACTTC. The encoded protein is CASSLVGGHETQYF. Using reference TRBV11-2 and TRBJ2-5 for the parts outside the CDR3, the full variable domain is EAGVAQSPRYKIIEKRQSVAFWCNPISGHATLYWYQQILGQGPKLLIQFQNNGVVDDSQLPKDRFSAERLKGVDSTLKIQPAKLEDSAVYLCASSLVGGHETQYFGPGTRLLVL.

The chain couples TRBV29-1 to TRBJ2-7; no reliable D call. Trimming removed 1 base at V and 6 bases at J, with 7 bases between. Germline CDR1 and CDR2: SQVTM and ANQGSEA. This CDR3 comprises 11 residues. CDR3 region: CSVEGGGEQYF. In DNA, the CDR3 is TGCAGCGTTGAAGGGGGTGGCGAGCAGTACTTC.

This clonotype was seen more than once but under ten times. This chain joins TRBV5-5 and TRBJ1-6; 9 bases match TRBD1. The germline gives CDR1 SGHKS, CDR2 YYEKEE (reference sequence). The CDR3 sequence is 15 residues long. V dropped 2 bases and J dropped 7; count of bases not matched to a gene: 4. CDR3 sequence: CASSFRGTGNSPLHF. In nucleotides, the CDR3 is TGTGCCAGCAGCTTTAGGGGGACAGGGAATTCACCCCTCCACTTT.

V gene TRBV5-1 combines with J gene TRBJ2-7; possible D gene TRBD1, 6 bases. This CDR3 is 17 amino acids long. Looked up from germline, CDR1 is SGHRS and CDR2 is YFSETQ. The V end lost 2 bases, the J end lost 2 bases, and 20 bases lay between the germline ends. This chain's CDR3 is CASSFPRGEHNPYEQYF. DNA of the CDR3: TGCGCCAGCAGCTTTCCCAGGGGTGAACACAATCCCTACGAGCAGTACTTC.

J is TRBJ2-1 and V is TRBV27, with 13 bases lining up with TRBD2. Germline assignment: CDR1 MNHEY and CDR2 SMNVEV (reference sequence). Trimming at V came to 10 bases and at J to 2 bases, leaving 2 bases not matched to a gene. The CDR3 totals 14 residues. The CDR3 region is CATTSGGAYNEQFF. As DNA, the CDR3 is TGTGCCACCACTAGCGGGGGGGCCTACAATGAGCAGTTCTTC.

The CDR3 is CASSSGYWTPTTNEKLFF. CDR3 sequence (DNA): TGTGCCAGCAGTTCAGGGTATTGGACGCCGACGACAAATGAAAAACTGTTTTTT. V usage is TRBV2 and J usage is TRBJ1-4; tentatively, D is TRBD1 (5 bases). The CDR3 consists of 18 residues. Looked up from germline, CDR1 is SNHLY and CDR2 is FYNNEI. The V gene lost 5 bases and the J gene lost 5 bases, with 24 bases spanning the gap.

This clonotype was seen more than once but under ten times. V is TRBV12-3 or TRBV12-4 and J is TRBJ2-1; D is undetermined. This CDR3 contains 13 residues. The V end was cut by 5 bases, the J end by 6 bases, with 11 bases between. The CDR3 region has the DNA TGTGCCAGCAGTCAAATAGGGCCCAATGAGCAGTTCTTC. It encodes CASSQIGPNEQFF.

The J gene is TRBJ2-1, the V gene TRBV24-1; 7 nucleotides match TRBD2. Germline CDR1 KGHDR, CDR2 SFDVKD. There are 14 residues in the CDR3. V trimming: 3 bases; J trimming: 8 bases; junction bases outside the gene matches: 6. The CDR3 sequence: CATSDPERGHEQFF. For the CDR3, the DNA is TGTGCCACCAGTGATCCCGAGCGGGGCCATGAGCAGTTCTTC.

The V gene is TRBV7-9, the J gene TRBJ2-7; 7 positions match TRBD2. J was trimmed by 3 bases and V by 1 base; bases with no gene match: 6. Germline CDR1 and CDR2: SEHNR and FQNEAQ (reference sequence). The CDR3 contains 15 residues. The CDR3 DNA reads TGTGCCAGCAGCTTAGGTGGTCTAGCGGACTACGAGCAGTACTTC. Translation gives CASSLGGLADYEQYF. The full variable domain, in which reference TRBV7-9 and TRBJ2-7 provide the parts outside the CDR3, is DTGVSQNPRHKITKRGQNVTFRCDPISEHNRLYWYRQTLGQGPEFLTYFQNEAQLEKSRLLSDRFSAERPKGSFSTLEIQRTEQGDSAMYLCASSLGGLADYEQYFGPGTRLTVT.

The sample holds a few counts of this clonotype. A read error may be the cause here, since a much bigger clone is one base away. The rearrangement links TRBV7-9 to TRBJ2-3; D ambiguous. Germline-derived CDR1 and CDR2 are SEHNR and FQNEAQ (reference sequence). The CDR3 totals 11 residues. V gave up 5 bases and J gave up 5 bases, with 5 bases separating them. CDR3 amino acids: CASSVIDTQYF. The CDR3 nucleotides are TGTGCCAGCAGCGTAATAGATACGCAGTATTTT.

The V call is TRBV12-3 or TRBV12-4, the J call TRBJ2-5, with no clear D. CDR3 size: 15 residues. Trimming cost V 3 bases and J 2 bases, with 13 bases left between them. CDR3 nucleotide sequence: TGTGCCAGCAGTTTTATAATCACGACTCAAGAGACCCAGTACTTC. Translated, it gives CASSFIITTQETQYF.

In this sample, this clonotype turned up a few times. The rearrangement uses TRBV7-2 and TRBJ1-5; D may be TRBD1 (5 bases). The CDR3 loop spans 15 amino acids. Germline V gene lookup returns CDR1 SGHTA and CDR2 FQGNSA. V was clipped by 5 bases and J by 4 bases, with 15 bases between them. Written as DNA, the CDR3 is TGTGCCAGCAGCCCCACAGGAGCCTTTAATCAGCCCCAGCATTTT. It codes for CASSPTGAFNQPQHF.

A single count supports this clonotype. DNA for the CDR3: TGTGCCAGCAGTTTAGGCCCACGGCTAGCGGGGGAGCACAATGAGCAGTTCTTC. It translates to CASSLGPRLAGEHNEQFF. The chain carries TRBV27 and TRBJ2-1; the match to TRBD2 covers 10 bases. The CDR3 consists of 18 residues. CDR1 and CDR2 from the germline V gene are MNHEY and SMNVEV (reference sequence). Unmatched junction bases numbered 12, after V lost 2 bases and J lost 5 bases.

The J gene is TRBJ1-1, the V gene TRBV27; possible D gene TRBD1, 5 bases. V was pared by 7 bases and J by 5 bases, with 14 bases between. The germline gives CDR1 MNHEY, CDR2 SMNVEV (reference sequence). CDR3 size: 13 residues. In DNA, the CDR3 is TGTGCCAGCACCTGGGGGGTAGGGACTGAAGCTTTCTTT. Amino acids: CASTWGVGTEAFF.

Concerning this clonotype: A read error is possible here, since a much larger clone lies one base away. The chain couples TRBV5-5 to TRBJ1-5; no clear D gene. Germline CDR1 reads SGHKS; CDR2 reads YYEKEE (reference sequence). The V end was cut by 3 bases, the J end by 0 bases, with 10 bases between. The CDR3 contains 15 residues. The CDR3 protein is CASSWAGDSNQPQHF. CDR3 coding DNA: TGTGCCAGCAGCTGGGCCGGGGATAGCAATCAGCCCCAGCATTTT.

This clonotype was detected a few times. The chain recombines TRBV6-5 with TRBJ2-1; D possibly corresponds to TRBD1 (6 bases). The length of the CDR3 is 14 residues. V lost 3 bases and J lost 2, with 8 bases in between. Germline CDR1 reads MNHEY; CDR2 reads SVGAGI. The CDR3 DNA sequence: TGTGCCAGCAGTTATCCAGGGGCCTACAATGAGCAGTTCTTC. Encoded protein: CASSYPGAYNEQFF.

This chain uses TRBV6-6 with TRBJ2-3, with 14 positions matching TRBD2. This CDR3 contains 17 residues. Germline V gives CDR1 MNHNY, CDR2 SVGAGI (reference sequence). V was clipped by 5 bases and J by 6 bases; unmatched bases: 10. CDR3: CASSLRTSGGPADTQYF. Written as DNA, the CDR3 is TGTGCCAGCAGTCTACGGACTAGCGGGGGGCCGGCGGATACGCAGTATTTT.

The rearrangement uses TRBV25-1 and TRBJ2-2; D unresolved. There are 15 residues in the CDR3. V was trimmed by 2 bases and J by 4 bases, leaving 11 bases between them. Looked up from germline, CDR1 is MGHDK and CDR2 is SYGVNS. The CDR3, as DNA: TGTGCCAGCAGTGAAGATTTCGGTATCACCGGGGAGCTGTTTTTT. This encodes CASSEDFGITGELFF.

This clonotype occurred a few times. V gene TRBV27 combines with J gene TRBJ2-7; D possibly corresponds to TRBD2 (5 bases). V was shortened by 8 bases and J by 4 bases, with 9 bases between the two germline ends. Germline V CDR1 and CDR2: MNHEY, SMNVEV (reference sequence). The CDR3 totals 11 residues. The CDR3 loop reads CASLRGYEQYF. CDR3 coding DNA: TGTGCCAGCCTCCGCGGGTACGAGCAGTACTTC.

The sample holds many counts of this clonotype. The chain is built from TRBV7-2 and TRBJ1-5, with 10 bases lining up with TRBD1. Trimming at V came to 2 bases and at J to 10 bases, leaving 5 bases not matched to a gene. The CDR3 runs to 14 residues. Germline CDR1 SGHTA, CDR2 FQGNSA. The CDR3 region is CASSLRDRGFPQHF. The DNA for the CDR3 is TGTGCCAGCAGCTTAAGGGACAGGGGATTTCCCCAGCATTTT.

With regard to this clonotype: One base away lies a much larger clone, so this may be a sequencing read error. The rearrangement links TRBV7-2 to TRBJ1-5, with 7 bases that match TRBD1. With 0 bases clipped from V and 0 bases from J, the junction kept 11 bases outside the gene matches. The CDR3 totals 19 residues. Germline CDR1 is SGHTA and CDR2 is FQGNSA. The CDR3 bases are TGTGCCAGCAGCTTAGCTACGGACAGGAGCCTCTATAGCAATCAGCCCCAGCATTTT. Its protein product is CASSLATDRSLYSNQPQHF.

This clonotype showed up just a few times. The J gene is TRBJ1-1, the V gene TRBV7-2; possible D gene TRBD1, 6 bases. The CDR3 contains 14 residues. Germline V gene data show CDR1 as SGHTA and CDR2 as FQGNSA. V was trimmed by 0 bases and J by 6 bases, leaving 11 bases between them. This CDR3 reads CASSLAGGAAEAFF. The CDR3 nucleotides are TGTGCCAGCAGCTTAGCTGGGGGGGCCGCTGAAGCTTTCTTT.

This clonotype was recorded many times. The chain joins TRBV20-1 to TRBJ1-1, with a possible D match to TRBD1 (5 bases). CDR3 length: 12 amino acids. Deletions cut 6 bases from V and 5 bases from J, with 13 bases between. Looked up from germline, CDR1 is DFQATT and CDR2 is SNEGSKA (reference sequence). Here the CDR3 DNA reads TGCAGTGCAACACGGGGGGGAACTGAAGCTTTCTTT. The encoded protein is CSATRGGTEAFF.

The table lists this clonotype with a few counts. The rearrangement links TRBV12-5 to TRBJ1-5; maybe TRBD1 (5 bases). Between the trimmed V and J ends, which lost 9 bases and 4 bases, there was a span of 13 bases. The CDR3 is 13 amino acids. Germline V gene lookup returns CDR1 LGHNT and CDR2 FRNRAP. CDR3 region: CASRLGVNQPQHF. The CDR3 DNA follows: TGTGCTAGCCGACTAGGGGTTAATCAGCCCCAGCATTTT.

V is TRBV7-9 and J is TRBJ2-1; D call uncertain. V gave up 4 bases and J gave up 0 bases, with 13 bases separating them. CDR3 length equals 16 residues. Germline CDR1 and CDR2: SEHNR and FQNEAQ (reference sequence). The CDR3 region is CASSSLWGVSYNEQFF. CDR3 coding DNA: TGTGCCAGCAGCTCCCTTTGGGGTGTCTCCTACAATGAGCAGTTCTTC.